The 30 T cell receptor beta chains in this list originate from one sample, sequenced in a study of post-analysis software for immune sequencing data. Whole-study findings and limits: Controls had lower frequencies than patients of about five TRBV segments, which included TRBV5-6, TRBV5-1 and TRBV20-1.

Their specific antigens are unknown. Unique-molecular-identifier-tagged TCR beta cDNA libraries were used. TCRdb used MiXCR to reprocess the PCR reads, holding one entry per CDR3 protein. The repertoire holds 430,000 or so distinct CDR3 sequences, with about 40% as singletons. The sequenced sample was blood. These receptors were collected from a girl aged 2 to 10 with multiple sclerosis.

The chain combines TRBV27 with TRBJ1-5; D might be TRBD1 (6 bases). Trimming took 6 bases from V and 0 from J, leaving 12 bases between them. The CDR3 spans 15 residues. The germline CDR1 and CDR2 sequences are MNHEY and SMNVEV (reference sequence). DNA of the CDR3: TGTGCCAGCAGGGAGGGACAACGTAGCAATCAGCCCCAGCATTTT. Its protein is CASREGQRSNQPQHF.

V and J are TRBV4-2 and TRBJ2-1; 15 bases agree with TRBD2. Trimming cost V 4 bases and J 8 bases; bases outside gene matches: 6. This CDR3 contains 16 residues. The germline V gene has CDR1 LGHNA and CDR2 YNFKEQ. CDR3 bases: TGTGCCAGCAGCCTACGGACTAGCGGGGGGGAGGATGAGCAGTTCTTC. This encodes CASSLRTSGGEDEQFF.

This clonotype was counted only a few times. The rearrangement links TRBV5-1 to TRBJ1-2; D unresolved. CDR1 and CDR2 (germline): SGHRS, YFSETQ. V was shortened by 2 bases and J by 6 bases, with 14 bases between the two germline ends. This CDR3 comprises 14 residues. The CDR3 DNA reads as TGCGCCAGCAGCTTTGTCTCAATCATGGATGGCTACACCTTC. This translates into CASSFVSIMDGYTF.

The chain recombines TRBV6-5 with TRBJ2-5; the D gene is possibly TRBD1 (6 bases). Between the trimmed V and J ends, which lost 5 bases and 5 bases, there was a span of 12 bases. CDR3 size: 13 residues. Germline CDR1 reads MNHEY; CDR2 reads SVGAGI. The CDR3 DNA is TGTGCCAGCAGTACCAGGGACATGGAGACCCAGTACTTC. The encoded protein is CASSTRDMETQYF.

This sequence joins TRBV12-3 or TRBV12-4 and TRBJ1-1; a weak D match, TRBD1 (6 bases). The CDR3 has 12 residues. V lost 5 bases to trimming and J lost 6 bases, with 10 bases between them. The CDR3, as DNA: TGTGCCAGCAGTCTTCGGACAGCTGAAGCTTTCTTT. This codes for CASSLRTAEAFF.

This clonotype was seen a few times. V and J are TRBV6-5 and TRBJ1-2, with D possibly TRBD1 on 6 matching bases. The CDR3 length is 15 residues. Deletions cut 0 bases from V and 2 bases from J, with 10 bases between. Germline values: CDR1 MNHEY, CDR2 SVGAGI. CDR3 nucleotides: TGTGCCAGCAGTTACTCGACAGGAATCAACTATGGCTACACCTTC. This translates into CASSYSTGINYGYTF.

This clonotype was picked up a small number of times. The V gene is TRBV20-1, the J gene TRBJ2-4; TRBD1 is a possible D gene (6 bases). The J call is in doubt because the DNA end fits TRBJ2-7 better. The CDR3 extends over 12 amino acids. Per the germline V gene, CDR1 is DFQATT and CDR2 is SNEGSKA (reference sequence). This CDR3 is CSAGDMEAEQYF. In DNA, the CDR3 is TGCAGTGCCGGGGACATGGAGGCCGAGCAGTACTTC.

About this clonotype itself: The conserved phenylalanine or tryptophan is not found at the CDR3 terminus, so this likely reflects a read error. The CDR3 loop is CASSLGTGDEQFL. CDR3 coding DNA: TGTGCCAGCAGTTTAGGGACAGGGGATGAGCAGTTCCTC. V is TRBV12-3 or TRBV12-4 and J is TRBJ2-1; 9 nucleotides line up with TRBD1. J gave up 8 bases and V 1 base, and 0 bases lay outside the gene matches. This CDR3 is built from 13 residues.

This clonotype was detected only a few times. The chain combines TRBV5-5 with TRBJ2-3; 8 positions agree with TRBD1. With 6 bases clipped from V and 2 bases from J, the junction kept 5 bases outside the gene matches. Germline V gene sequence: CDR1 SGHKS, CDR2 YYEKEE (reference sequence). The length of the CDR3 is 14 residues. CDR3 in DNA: TGTGCCAGCAAGTTCCAGGGGGCCACAGATACGCAGTATTTT. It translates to CASKFQGATDTQYF.

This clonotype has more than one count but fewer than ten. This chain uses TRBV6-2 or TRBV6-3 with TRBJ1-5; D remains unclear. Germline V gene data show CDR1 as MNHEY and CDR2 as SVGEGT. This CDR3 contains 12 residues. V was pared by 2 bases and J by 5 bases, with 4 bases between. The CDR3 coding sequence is TGTGCCAGCAGTTACCGGGATCAGCCCCAGCATTTT. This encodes CASSYRDQPQHF.

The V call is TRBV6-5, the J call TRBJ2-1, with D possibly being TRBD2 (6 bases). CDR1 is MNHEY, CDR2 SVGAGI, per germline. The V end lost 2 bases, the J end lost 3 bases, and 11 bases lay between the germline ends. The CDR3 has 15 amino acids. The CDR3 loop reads CASSYRRALYNEQFF. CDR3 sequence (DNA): TGTGCCAGCAGTTACCGGAGGGCCCTCTACAATGAGCAGTTCTTC.

The CDR3 loop reads CASSYRGEETQYF. For the CDR3, the DNA is TGTGCCAGCAGTTACAGGGGTGAAGAGACCCAGTACTTC. The chain is built from TRBV12-3 or TRBV12-4 and TRBJ2-5; 7 nucleotides align to TRBD1. V dropped 4 bases and J dropped 3; count of bases not matched to a gene: 2. There are 13 residues in the CDR3.

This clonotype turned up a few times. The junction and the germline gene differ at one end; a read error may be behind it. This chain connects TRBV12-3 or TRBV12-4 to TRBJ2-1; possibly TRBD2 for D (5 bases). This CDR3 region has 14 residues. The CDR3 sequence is CASTLDTLGEEQFF. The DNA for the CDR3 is TGTGCCAGCACTTTAGACACGCTCGGGGAGGAGCAGTTCTTC.

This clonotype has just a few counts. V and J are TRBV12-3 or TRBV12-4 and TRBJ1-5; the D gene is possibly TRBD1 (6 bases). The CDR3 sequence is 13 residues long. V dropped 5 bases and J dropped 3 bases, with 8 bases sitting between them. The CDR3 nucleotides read TGTGCCAGCAGTCGACAGGCCAATCAGCCCCAGCATTTT. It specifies CASSRQANQPQHF.

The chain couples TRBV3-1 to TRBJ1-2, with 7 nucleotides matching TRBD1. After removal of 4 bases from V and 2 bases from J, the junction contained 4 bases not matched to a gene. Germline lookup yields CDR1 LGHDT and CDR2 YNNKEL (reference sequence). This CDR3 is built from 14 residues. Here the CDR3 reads CASSRKQGNYGYTF. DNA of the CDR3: TGTGCCAGCAGCCGAAAACAGGGGAACTATGGCTACACCTTC.

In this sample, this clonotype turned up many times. In nucleotides, the CDR3 is TGCAGTGCTAGAGATTGGGTAAACATTCAGTACTTC. This translates into CSARDWVNIQYF. The chain employs TRBV20-1 and TRBJ2-4; D gene uncertain. The CDR3 runs 12 residues. V lost 0 bases and J lost 6, with 6 bases in between. Germline CDR1 DFQATT, CDR2 SNEGSKA (reference sequence).

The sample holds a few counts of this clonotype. This CDR3 reads CASSQDSGSWESPLHF. The CDR3 bases are TGCGCCAGCAGCCAAGATTCTGGTTCATGGGAATCACCCCTCCACTTT. The rearrangement joins TRBV4-1 to TRBJ1-6; D unclear. The germline gives CDR1 MGHRA, CDR2 YSYEKL. The CDR3 has 16 amino acids. Trimming left V 0 bases short and J 10 bases short, with 16 bases between.

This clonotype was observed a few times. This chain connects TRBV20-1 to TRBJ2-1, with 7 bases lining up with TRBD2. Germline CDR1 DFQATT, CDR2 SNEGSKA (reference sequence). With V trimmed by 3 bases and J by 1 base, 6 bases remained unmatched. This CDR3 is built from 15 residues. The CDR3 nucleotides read TGCAGTGCTAGGTCTAGCGGAAAATCCTACAATGAGCAGTTCTTC. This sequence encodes CSARSSGKSYNEQFF.

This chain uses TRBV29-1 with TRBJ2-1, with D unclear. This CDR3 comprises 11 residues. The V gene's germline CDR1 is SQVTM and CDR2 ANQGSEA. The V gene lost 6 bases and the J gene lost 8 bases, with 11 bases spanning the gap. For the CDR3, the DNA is TGCAGCGTAATACCACCCCATGAGCAGTTCTTC. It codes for CSVIPPHEQFF.

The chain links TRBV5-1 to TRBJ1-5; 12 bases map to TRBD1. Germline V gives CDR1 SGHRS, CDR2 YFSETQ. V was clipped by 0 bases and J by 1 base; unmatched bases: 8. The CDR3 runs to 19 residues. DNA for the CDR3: TGCGCCAGCAGCTTGGTCCCGGGACAGGGGGCAGGGAGCAATCAGCCCCAGCATTTT. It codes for CASSLVPGQGAGSNQPQHF.

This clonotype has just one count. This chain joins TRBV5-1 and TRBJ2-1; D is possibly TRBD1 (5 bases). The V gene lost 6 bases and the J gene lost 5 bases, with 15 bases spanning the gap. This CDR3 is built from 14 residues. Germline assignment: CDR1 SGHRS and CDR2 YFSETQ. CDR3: CASTRQILDNEQFF. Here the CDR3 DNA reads TGCGCCAGCACCCGACAGATCCTAGACAATGAGCAGTTCTTC.

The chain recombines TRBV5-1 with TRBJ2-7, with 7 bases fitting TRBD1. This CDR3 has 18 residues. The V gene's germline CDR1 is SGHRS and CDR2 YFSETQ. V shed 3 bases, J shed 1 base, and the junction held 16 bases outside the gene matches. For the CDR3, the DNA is TGCGCCAGCAGCTCGTTAGGGGGCCCATATACGAAGTCCTACGAGCAGTACTTC. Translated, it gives CASSSLGGPYTKSYEQYF.

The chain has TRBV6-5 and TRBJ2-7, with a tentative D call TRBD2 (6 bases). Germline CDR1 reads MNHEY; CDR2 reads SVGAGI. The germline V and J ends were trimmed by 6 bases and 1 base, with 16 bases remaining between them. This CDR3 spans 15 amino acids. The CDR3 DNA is TGTGCCAGCAGCCTAGGAGGGACGCCATCCTACGAGCAGTACTTC. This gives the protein CASSLGGTPSYEQYF.

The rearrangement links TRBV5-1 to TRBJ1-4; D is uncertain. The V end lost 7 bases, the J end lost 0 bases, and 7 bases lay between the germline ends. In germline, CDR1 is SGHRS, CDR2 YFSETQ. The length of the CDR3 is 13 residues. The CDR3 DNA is TGCGCCAGCGGTAATCCAACTAATGAAAAACTGTTTTTT. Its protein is CASGNPTNEKLFF.

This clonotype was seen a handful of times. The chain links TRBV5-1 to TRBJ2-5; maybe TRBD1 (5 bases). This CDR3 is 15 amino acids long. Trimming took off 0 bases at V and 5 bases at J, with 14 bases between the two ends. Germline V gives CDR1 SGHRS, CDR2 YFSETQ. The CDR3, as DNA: TGCGCCAGCAGCTTGGTGGTAGGGGCCGGGGAGACCCAGTACTTC. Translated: CASSLVVGAGETQYF.

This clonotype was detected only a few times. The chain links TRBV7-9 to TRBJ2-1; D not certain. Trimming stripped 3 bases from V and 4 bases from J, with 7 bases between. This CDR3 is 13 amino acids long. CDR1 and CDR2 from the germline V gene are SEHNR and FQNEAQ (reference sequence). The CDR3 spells CASSFGLYNEQFF. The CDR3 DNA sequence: TGTGCCAGCAGCTTCGGGCTTTACAATGAGCAGTTCTTC.

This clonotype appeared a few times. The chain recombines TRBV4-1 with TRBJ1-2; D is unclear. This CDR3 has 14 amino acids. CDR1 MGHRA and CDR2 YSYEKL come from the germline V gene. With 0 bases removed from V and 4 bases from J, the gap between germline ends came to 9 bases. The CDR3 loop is CASSQDSWGYGYTF. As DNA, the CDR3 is TGCGCCAGCAGCCAAGATAGCTGGGGCTATGGCTACACCTTC.

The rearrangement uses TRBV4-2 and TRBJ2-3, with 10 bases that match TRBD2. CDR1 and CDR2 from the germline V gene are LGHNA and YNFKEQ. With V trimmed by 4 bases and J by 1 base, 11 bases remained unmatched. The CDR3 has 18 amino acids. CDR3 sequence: CASSRNSGGAPGTDTQYF. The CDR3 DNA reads TGTGCCAGCAGCCGTAACAGCGGGGGGGCACCCGGCACAGATACGCAGTATTTT.

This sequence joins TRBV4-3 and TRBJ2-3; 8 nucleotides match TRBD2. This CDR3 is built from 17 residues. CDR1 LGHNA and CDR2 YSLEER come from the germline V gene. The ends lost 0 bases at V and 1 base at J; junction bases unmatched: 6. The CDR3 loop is CASSQEPAGVGTDTQYF. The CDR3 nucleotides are TGCGCCAGCAGCCAAGAACCAGCGGGAGTGGGCACAGATACGCAGTATTTT.

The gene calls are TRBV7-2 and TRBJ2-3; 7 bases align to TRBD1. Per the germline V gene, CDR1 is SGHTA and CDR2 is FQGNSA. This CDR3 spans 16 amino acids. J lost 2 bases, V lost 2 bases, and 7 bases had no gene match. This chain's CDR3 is CTSSLHRQGSTDTQYF. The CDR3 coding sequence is TGTACCAGCAGCTTACACCGACAGGGCTCCACAGATACGCAGTATTTT.